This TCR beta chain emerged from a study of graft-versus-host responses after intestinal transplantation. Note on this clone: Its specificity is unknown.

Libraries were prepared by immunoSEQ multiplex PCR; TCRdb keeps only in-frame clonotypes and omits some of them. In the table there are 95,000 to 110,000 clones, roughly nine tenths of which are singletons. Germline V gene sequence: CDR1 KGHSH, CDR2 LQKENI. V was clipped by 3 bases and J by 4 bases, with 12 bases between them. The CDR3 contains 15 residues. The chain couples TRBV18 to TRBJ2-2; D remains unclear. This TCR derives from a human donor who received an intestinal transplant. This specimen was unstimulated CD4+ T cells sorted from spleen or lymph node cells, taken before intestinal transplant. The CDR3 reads CASSPSTRSTGELFF. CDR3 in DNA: TGTGCCAGCTCACCTTCCACGAGGAGCACCGGGGAGCTGTTTTTT.